This paragraph covers one T cell receptor beta chain sequence. Its target is not known. The sample comes from a study of cytomegalovirus exposure and HLA in healthy donors. Study findings and constraints: The study had only CMV serostatus as immune exposure information. Reports described diagnosis of cytomegalovirus status by the classifier as highly specific and sensitive. Further analysis, carried out later, found HLA-associated TCR beta chains more clonally expanded than equally common other chains.

PCR used 60 Vbeta primers and 13 Jbeta primers. The data were produced by immunoSEQ multiplex PCR, yet TCRdb's version contains in-frame clones alone and is incomplete. The data hold some 130,000 clones, with just under 80% observed a single time. The receptor was isolated from a man younger than 40 in good health. The sequencing sample was made of PBMCs.

The CDR3 protein is CASSESLRDTQYF. CDR3 sequence (DNA): TGCGCCAGCAGTGAGTCGTTGAGGGATACGCAGTATTTT. The rearrangement uses TRBV10-1 and TRBJ2-3; the D is unclear. V lost 0 bases, J lost 6 bases, and 7 bases lay in between. Germline CDR1 reads WNHNN; CDR2 reads SYGVQD (reference sequence). This CDR3 comprises 13 residues.